The rows below give T cell receptor beta chains drawn from one sample of a study of Ad26.COV2.S vaccination and SARS-CoV-2 variants. The protocol was immunoSEQ multiplex PCR, while the TCRdb copy is restricted to in-frame clones and leaves out a portion. Among 120,000 to 150,000 clones, 86% were seen once, and the ten largest hold 4% to 6%. The material was peripheral blood, obtained after recovery from COVID-19. All receptors come from a human donor who had recovered from COVID-19. The CDR3 runs from the conserved cysteine through the conserved F or W. D genes are given only for firm matches. The listing skips clone size in some rows; elsewhere it reads once, few, many or a size class.

D gene	V gene	clone size	J gene	CDR3 DNA	CDR3 protein
TRBD1	TRBV4-1	.	TRBJ1-6	TGCGCCAGCAGCCAGACCTCCCCGTCCAGGGGGCAGCTTTCTAATTCACCCCTCCACTTT	CASSQTSPSRGQLSNSPLHF
.	TRBV19	few	TRBJ2-6	TGTGCCAGTATGGAGCGGGTCTCTGGGGCCAACGTCCTGACTTTC	CASMERVSGANVLTF
TRBD1	TRBV30	.	TRBJ1-5	TGTGCCTGGGGACCGGGACAGGGTGTTCAGCCCCAGCATTTT	CAWGPGQGVQPQHF
.	TRBV5-1	.	TRBJ2-2	TGCGCCAGCAGGCAATCAGGGTCCACCGGGGAGCTGTTTTTT	CASRQSGSTGELFF
.	TRBV5-1	.	TRBJ1-6	TGCGCCAGCGGGGGACCCGGATCACCCCTCCACTTT	CASGGPGSPLHF
.	TRBV2	.	TRBJ2-2	TGTGCCAGCAACGGACAGTACAATTCGAACACCGGGGAGCTGTTTTTT	CASNGQYNSNTGELFF
TRBD1	TRBV28	.	TRBJ2-2	TGTGCCAGCAGTTTATTAGGACAGGGGGCGCGGACCGGGGAGCTGTTTTTT	CASSLLGQGARTGELFF
TRBD1	TRBV7-2	.	TRBJ1-5	TGTGCCAGCAGCTTACATCAGGGGGATAGCAATCAGCCCCAGCATTTT	CASSLHQGDSNQPQHF
.	TRBV6-1	.	TRBJ2-7	TGTGCCAGCAGTGAAACAGGTTCCTACGAGCAGTACTTC	CASSETGSYEQYF
.	TRBV7-9	.	TRBJ2-5	TGTGCCAGCAGCGCGTCCTCCACTGGTTTCGGGGAGACCCAGTACTTC	CASSASSTGFGETQYF
TRBD1	TRBV6-5	once	TRBJ1-6	TGTGCCAGCAGTTCCGGGACAGGAAATTCACCCCTCCACTTT	CASSSGTGNSPLHF
TRBD2	TRBV2	few	TRBJ2-7	TGTGCCAGCAGTGAAAGACTAGCGGGTGCCTTCTACGAGCAGTACTTC	CASSERLAGAFYEQYF
.	TRBV27	.	TRBJ2-7	TGTGCCAGCAGTTCCTCACCTGGGACTCTAAAGTACTACGAGCAGTGCTTC	CASSSSPGTLKYYEQCF
.	TRBV7-2	.	TRBJ1-1	TGTGCCAGCAGCTTACCCCCTAGGGTATACACTGAAGCTTTCTTT	CASSLPPRVYTEAFF
TRBD1	TRBV5-1	.	TRBJ1-6	TGCGCCAGCAGTTGGGGACAGAAGGACTCACCCCTCCACTTT	CASSWGQKDSPLHF
TRBD1	TRBV7-9	.	TRBJ1-4	TGTGCCAGCAGCGTTAACAGGGGGAATGAAAAACTGTTTTTT	CASSVNRGNEKLFF
TRBD1	TRBV4-3	.	TRBJ1-5	TGCGCCAGCAGCCGCGACAGGGATAGCAATCAGCCCCAGCATTTT	CASSRDRDSNQPQHF
TRBD1	TRBV19	.	TRBJ1-6	TGTGCCAGTTCGGACAGGGGAGGTGACCCCCTCCACTTT	CASSDRGGDPLHF
.	TRBV11-2	once	TRBJ2-1	TGTGCCAGCAGCTTACCCAACGGGGTTTCCTACAATGAGCAGTTCTTC	CASSLPNGVSYNEQFF
TRBD1	TRBV10-3	.	TRBJ2-1	TGTGCCATCAGCCCCCCGACAGGGGGCGCGTACAATGAGCAGTTCTTC	CAISPPTGGAYNEQFF
TRBD1	TRBV15	.	TRBJ2-2	TGTGCCACCAGCAGAGATGGTGCGACAGGGGGCGTACACACCGGGGAGCTGTTTTTT	CATSRDGATGGVHTGELFF
.	TRBV24-1	.	TRBJ1-4	TGTGCCACCATTCCGACGGGTGAAAAACTGTTTTTT	CATIPTGEKLFF
TRBD1	TRBV7-2	.	TRBJ1-1	TGTGCCAGCAGCAGAAGACAGGGGCGCTTCAGAGAAACTGAAGCTTTCTTT	CASSRRQGRFRETEAFF
TRBD1	TRBV28	.	TRBJ1-2	TGTGCCAGCTCTCACCCATACAGGGGCCATGGCTACACCTTC	CASSHPYRGHGYTF
TRBD2	TRBV7-2	.	TRBJ2-1	TGTGCCAGCAGCTTAGTAGGGCGGGGGGCCTACAATGAGCAGTTCTTC	CASSLVGRGAYNEQFF
.	TRBV15	.	TRBJ1-1	TGTGCCACCAGCAGAGGTACCCCCCGGGGGGCTGAAGCTTTCTTT	CATSRGTPRGAEAFF
.	TRBV2	.	TRBJ2-5	TGTGCCAGCAGCGACGGACTGGAGCAAGAGACCCAGTACTTC	CASSDGLEQETQYF
.	TRBV10-3	few	TRBJ1-1	TGTGCCATCAGTGAGTCCCGCCAGGGTCCGGGAGCTTTCTTT	CAISESRQGPGAFF
.	TRBV5-1	.	TRBJ1-2	TGCGCCAGCAGCTTGGAGGGCCGCGAAAACTATGGCTACACCTTC	CASSLEGRENYGYTF
.	TRBV25-1	.	TRBJ1-2	TGTGCCAGCAGTGAAGGGGGGGGACGCCTGAGAGGCTACACCTTC	CASSEGGGRLRGYTF
.	TRBV5-5	.	TRBJ2-3	TGTGCCAGCAGCTTGGGAACCAGCACAGATACGCAGTATTTT	CASSLGTSTDTQYF
TRBD1	TRBV6-4	.	TRBJ2-7	TGTGCCAGCAGTGAGCCGGGACAGACCCGTTTTGGCGACTTC	CASSEPGQTRFGDF
.	TRBV24-1	.	TRBJ1-2	TGTGCCACCAGTGATTCGGGAAACTATGGCTACACCTTC	CATSDSGNYGYTF
.	TRBV27	few	TRBJ1-5	TGTGCCAGCAGTTTGACAGAGAATCAGCCCCAGCATTTT	CASSLTENQPQHF
.	TRBV5-1	.	TRBJ1-2	TGCGCCAGCAGCTTGTCCACCGGGGGTGGCTATGGCTACACCTTC	CASSLSTGGGYGYTF
.	TRBV11-2	.	TRBJ2-1	TGTGCCAGCAGCTTAGAACGCCGTTCCTACAATGAGCAGTTCTTC	CASSLERRSYNEQFF
TRBD1	TRBV2	.	TRBJ1-3	TGTGCCAGCAGCAAGGACAGGGGGCACGGAAACACCATATATTTT	CASSKDRGHGNTIYF
.	TRBV11-2	.	TRBJ2-3	TGTGCCAGCAGCTCCGTGGCAAGCCCAGATACGCAGTATTTT	CASSSVASPDTQYF
.	TRBV7-9	.	TRBJ1-1	TGTGCCAGCAGTTTACCTATTGGGGGGGATACTGAAGCTTTCTTT	CASSLPIGGDTEAFF
TRBD1	TRBV7-2	few	TRBJ1-6	TGTGCCAGCAGCCCAGGGACAGCGCTAAATTCACCCCTCCACTTT	CASSPGTALNSPLHF
.	TRBV6-5	.	TRBJ2-3	TGTGCCAGCAGCACCACAGATACGCAGTATTTT	CASSTTDTQYF